A selection of T cell receptor beta chains follows, all from one sample in a study of cytomegalovirus exposure and HLA in healthy donors. Using immunoSEQ multiplex PCR, the repertoire was profiled, and TCRdb retains in-frame clones only, with some absent. Of approximately 100,000 clones in the sample, over 70% are singletons; the top ten hold 11%. The material sequenced was PBMCs. These receptors all come from a man between 18 and 29 years old in good health and CMV-seropositive. Both conserved end residues are part of each CDR3. D genes are given only for firm matches. Clone sizes are given selectively: once, few, many, or a class where the clone is expanded.

D gene,V gene,clone size,J gene,CDR3 protein,CDR3 DNA
.,TRBV5-1,once,TRBJ1-6,CASSFGQNSPLHF,TGCGCCAGCAGCTTCGGACAAAATTCACCCCTCCACTTT
.,TRBV18,few,TRBJ1-3,CASSLQGHSGNTIYF,TGTGCCAGCTCACTTCAGGGCCACTCTGGAAACACCATATATTTT
.,TRBV15,.,TRBJ2-7,CATSRDVGGQFEQYF,TGTGCCACCAGCAGAGATGTCGGGGGGCAGTTCGAGCAGTACTTC
TRBD1,TRBV6-5,.,TRBJ1-1,CASSYGRDRGRIEAFF,TGTGCCAGCAGTTACGGGCGGGACAGGGGGCGGATTGAAGCTTTCTTT
.,TRBV30,.,TRBJ2-1,CAVFGGYNEQFF,TGTGCCGTGTTCGGGGGATACAATGAGCAGTTCTTC
TRBD1,TRBV4-2,.,TRBJ2-1,CASSGTTGINEQFF,TGTGCCAGCAGCGGGACGACAGGGATCAATGAGCAGTTCTTC
.,TRBV2,once,TRBJ2-7,CASSDRVTYEQYF,TGTGCCAGCAGTGACAGGGTTACCTACGAGCAGTACTTC
TRBD1,TRBV2,.,TRBJ1-1,CASGQGNTEAFF,TGTGCCAGCGGACAGGGGAACACTGAAGCTTTCTTT
TRBD1,TRBV11-2,.,TRBJ1-4,CASSRLTGAPNEKLFF,TGTGCCAGCAGCCGCCTGACAGGGGCTCCTAATGAAAAACTGTTTTTT
TRBD2,TRBV6-1,few,TRBJ2-3,CASSAKRGTNTQYF,TGTGCCAGCAGTGCCAAGCGGGGGACGAATACGCAGTATTTT
.,TRBV5-8,.,TRBJ1-5,CASSLDSQGGYQPQHF,TGTGCCAGCAGCTTGGACAGCCAAGGGGGATATCAGCCCCAGCATTTT